This T cell receptor (beta chain) was documented in a study of blood T cell repertoires in COVID-19 (dated by TCRdb to 2020 to 2021). Regarding the study in general: Collaborator samples came from the United States, Italy and Spain and covered acute and convalescent phases of COVID-19. The prospective study material was composed of cDNA or gDNA derived from T cells, B-cell-depleted T cells, or PBMCs. Deeply sampled blood TCRbeta repertoires from subjects exposed to, actively infected with, or recovered from COVID-19 were included in the dataset. The repertoires were released in a freely available public database meant as a resource for research on the immune response to SARS-CoV-2. Samples came from the ongoing ImmuneRACE study (first 160 participants) plus 1,254 subjects from 6 global collaborators. A de-identified subject ID, COVID-19 status, age in years and sex were almost always included in the sample metadata. HLA class I and class II types, where available, came from metadata supplied by the sample provider rather than from assay-based typing.

Concerning this clone: The antigen it binds to is not known. The record has no base qualities; no much larger clone is one base away.

Study-wide findings and limitations: How much clinical and demographic metadata was included differed by source and by participant, and the metadata was provided uncurated.

CDR1 and CDR2 are read off the germline V gene as SQVTM and ANQGSEA. The CDR3 covers 12 residues, taking in both the cysteine and the phenylalanine. Just CDR3 DNA is preserved here, 36 bases in frame from base 1. V trim: 3 bases; J trim: 7 bases; unmatched bases: 5. TCRbeta CDR3 regions were amplified from genomic DNA using the immunoSEQ Assay, a bias-controlled multiplex PCR. Under the source paper's analysis protocol: The number of nucleated cells in each sample was estimated by amplification of reference gene primers within the assay. Sequence reads were collapsed and filtered to measure the absolute abundance of every unique TCRbeta CDR3 rearrangement. Productive Simpson clonality was computed per sample as the square root of Simpson's diversity index over productive rearrangements. TCRdb took over this immuneACCESS table, retaining in-frame rearrangements with V and J assigned. Such tables are incomplete; in checked studies, under half of the missing clones stem from an unresolved V gene, and the remainder is unexplained. V and J calls and clone size follow that table, whereas D and trimming were derived from the DNA. The sample has tens of thousands of clones on record, 88% of them singletons. Over 4% of the sample belongs to the ten largest clones.

Whole blood was collected in K2EDTA tubes by collaborating institutions according to the institutions' own protocols. For TCRbeta analysis, collaborators shipped samples as frozen whole blood, isolated PBMCs, or DNA extracted from either of those sample types. This sequence was found in a human donor in a cohort sampled during active COVID-19. The sample comprised peripheral blood. The V and J segments used are TRBV29-1 and TRBJ2-7, with 8 bases matching TRBD1. The CDR3 loop reads CSVDRGLGEQYF. The DNA is as follows: TGCAGCGTTGACAGGGGGCTGGGTGAGCAGTACTTC.